This T cell receptor (beta chain) comes out of a study of T-cell reconstitution after alpha-beta-depleted transplantation in children. Findings and limits, study-wide: At one year after transplant, newly produced T cells mostly accounted for T-cell counts and diversity. Several hundred expanded graft clones reportedly gave rise to the alpha-beta T cells present about two months after transplant. The study traced high day-60 TCRbeta diversity in some patients to surviving recipient T cells and thymic progenitors.

A library of TCRbeta sequences, prepared with unique molecular identifiers, was generated. TCRdb independently ran MiXCR on the PCR reads; one entry per CDR3 protein. The data show some 450,000 distinct CDR3 sequences, 43% seen once. Concerning this clonotype itself: Its antigen is not identified.

The CDR3 length is 14 residues. Losses at the gene ends were 4 bases for V and 7 bases for J; bases not matched to a gene: 5. Germline CDR1 DFQATT, CDR2 SNEGSKA (reference sequence). This clonotype originated in a girl aged 2 to 10 with aplastic anemia, due to receive a stem cell transplant. The rearrangement joins TRBV20-1 to TRBJ1-6; 9 positions agree with TRBD1. Sequences were derived from PBMCs, sampled before TCRalphabeta/CD19-depleted stem cell transplant. The CDR3 nucleotides read TGCAGTGCTACCGGACAGGGGAGGAATTCACCCCTCCACTTT. This gives the protein CSATGQGRNSPLHF.